Below, 18 T cell receptor beta chains from the same sample are listed, as sequenced in a study of blood T cell repertoires in COVID-19. The assay was immunoSEQ multiplex PCR, and TCRdb's table has in-frame clones only and misses some. The table includes some 120,000 clones, over 75% detected once. The sample was peripheral blood. Every receptor here comes from a woman at least 80 years old with acute or convalescent COVID-19.

The rearrangement links TRBV3-1 (or the pseudogene TRBV3-2) to TRBJ1-2, with 9 bases fitting TRBD1. Germline V CDR1 and CDR2: LGHDT, YNNKEL (reference sequence). The CDR3 runs 15 residues. V lost 4 bases to trimming and J lost 4 bases; unmatched junction nucleotides: 7. The CDR3 DNA follows: TGTGCCAGCAGCCCAACCGGGACAGGGATCTATGGCTACACCTTC. This translates into CASSPTGTGIYGYTF.

The chain recombines TRBV18 with TRBJ1-4, with D uncertain. The germline gives CDR1 KGHSH, CDR2 LQKENI. The length of the CDR3 is 15 residues. V was trimmed by 3 bases and J by 3 bases, leaving 11 bases between them. The CDR3 is CASSPPGASNEKLFF. The CDR3 region has the DNA TGTGCCAGCTCACCGCCAGGCGCCTCTAATGAAAAACTGTTTTTT.

The rearrangement links TRBV6-5 to TRBJ1-6; 8 nucleotides match TRBD1. With 5 bases clipped from V and 7 bases from J, the junction kept 7 bases outside the gene matches. This CDR3 has 15 amino acids. Per the germline V gene, CDR1 is MNHEY and CDR2 is SVGAGI. The chain's CDR3 is CASSRRTGKNSPLHF. The CDR3 bases are TGTGCCAGCAGTCGACGGACAGGGAAGAATTCACCCCTCCACTTT.

The V gene is TRBV6-5, the J gene TRBJ2-1, with D tentatively TRBD2 (7 bases). Trimming shortened V by 9 bases and J by 2 bases, and 17 bases separated the two germline ends. CDR1 and CDR2 from the germline V gene are MNHEY and SVGAGI. The CDR3 extends over 15 amino acids. The CDR3 loop is CASLGGGETYNEQFF. The CDR3 DNA is TGTGCCAGTCTTGGAGGGGGGGAAACCTACAATGAGCAGTTCTTC.

This chain links TRBV20-1 with TRBJ1-2; D is possibly TRBD1 (5 bases). The length of the CDR3 is 13 residues. From germline, CDR1 is DFQATT and CDR2 SNEGSKA (reference sequence). Trimming shortened V by 3 bases and J by 8 bases, and 16 bases separated the two germline ends. The chain's CDR3 is CSASGLGERGYTF. CDR3 sequence (DNA): TGCAGTGCTAGTGGATTAGGGGAAAGGGGCTACACCTTC.

The rearrangement links TRBV3-1 (or the pseudogene TRBV3-2) to TRBJ2-2; D remains ambiguous. The CDR3 length is 14 residues. The V end lost 1 base, the J end lost 6 bases, and 9 bases lay between the germline ends. CDR1 is LGHDT and CDR2 is YNNKEL in the germline V gene (reference sequence). DNA for the CDR3: TGTGCCAGCAGCCAAGGAGGAGTTGCCGGGGAGCTGTTTTTT. Its protein product is CASSQGGVAGELFF.

This chain uses TRBV5-8 with TRBJ2-3; possibly TRBD1 for D (6 bases). Trimming removed 0 bases at V and 7 bases at J, with 12 bases between. The CDR3 extends over 14 amino acids. Germline CDR1 SGHTS, CDR2 YDEGEE. This chain's CDR3 is CASSLGGLRHTQYF. In nucleotides, the CDR3 is TGTGCCAGCAGCTTGGGGGGGCTACGCCATACGCAGTATTTT.

The V call is TRBV27, the J call TRBJ1-1; D is undetermined. Germline-derived CDR1 and CDR2 are MNHEY and SMNVEV (reference sequence). The germline V and J ends were trimmed by 6 bases and 3 bases, with 14 bases remaining between them. CDR3 size: 14 residues. CDR3 in DNA: TGTGCCAGCAGAGTATGGTCGCGGGACACTGAAGCTTTCTTT. Translation: CASRVWSRDTEAFF.

Only a few counts were recorded for this clone. This chain links TRBV2 with TRBJ1-1; D is uncertain. Germline CDR1 is SNHLY and CDR2 is FYNNEI. Trimming pared 8 bases from V and 4 bases from J, leaving 17 bases between. The CDR3 extends over 14 amino acids. CDR3 protein: CASLREGRGTEAFF. The CDR3 DNA is TGTGCCAGCCTGAGGGAGGGAAGAGGCACTGAAGCTTTCTTT.

This chain connects TRBV7-2 to TRBJ2-2; 10 bases line up with TRBD1. The trim removed 5 bases at V and 3 bases at J, leaving 3 bases unmatched. The V gene's germline CDR1 is SGHTA and CDR2 FQGNSA. The CDR3 extends over 15 amino acids. CDR3 nucleotide sequence: TGTGCCAGCAGCCCCGGGACAGGGGACACCGGGGAGCTGTTTTTT. Residues: CASSPGTGDTGELFF.

The chain uses TRBV18 and TRBJ1-2, with 12 bases identical to TRBD1. The CDR3 is made up of 16 amino acids. Germline V lookup: CDR1 KGHSH, CDR2 LQKENI. V shed 5 bases, J shed 8 bases, and the junction held 12 bases outside the gene matches. CDR3 amino acids: CASSTGQGARLGGYTF. The CDR3 DNA sequence: TGTGCCAGCTCAACGGGACAGGGGGCGCGCCTTGGGGGCTACACCTTC.

This sequence joins TRBV27 and TRBJ2-3; 9 nucleotides match TRBD1. V lost 10 bases to trimming and J lost 5 bases; unmatched junction nucleotides: 13. The V gene's germline CDR1 is MNHEY and CDR2 SMNVEV (reference sequence). CDR3 length equals 15 residues. CDR3 in DNA: TGTGCCATAAAACGGACAGGGGTCAGGATAGATACGCAGTATTTT. Translating it yields CAIKRTGVRIDTQYF.

The chain couples TRBV7-2 to TRBJ2-7; 7 bases are shared with TRBD1. With 5 bases clipped from V and 3 bases from J, the junction kept 7 bases outside the gene matches. CDR3 length: 14 residues. Germline assignment: CDR1 SGHTA and CDR2 FQGNSA. CDR3 sequence (DNA): TGTGCCAGCAGCACTCCCGGGACAGACTACGAGCAGTACTTC. This translates into CASSTPGTDYEQYF.

The chain is built from TRBV20-1 and TRBJ1-3; D is perhaps TRBD1 (5 bases). CDR1 and CDR2 from the germline V gene are DFQATT and SNEGSKA (reference sequence). This CDR3 has 13 amino acids. Between the trimmed V and J ends, which lost 3 bases and 4 bases, there was a span of 10 bases. The CDR3 DNA reads as TGCAGTGCTAGTTCAGGGATGGGAAACACCATATATTTT. Translation: CSASSGMGNTIYF.

The gene calls are TRBV6-5 and TRBJ1-2; 7 bases agree with TRBD1. The germline gives CDR1 MNHEY, CDR2 SVGAGI. The CDR3 is 15 residues long. Trimming cost V 6 bases and J 4 bases; bases outside gene matches: 11. The CDR3 sequence is CASSQGTARGYGYTF. In DNA, the CDR3 is TGTGCCAGCAGCCAAGGGACAGCCAGAGGCTATGGCTACACCTTC.

The gene calls are TRBV2 and TRBJ1-1; no clear D. The CDR3 covers 15 residues. Germline assignment: CDR1 SNHLY and CDR2 FYNNEI. V was shortened by 7 bases and J by 1 base, with 16 bases between the two germline ends. The CDR3 nucleotides read TGTGCCAGCAAGAGGTCAGAAACCCCGAACACTGAAGCTTTCTTT. Translated, it gives CASKRSETPNTEAFF.

The chain carries TRBV6-5 and TRBJ1-2; 10 nucleotides match TRBD1. Trimming cost V 10 bases and J 4 bases; bases outside gene matches: 12. Germline assignment: CDR1 MNHEY and CDR2 SVGAGI. The CDR3 has 15 residues. As DNA, the CDR3 is TGTGCCACCCAGCTTGGGACAGGGGTTCCCTATGGCTACACCTTC. Its translation: CATQLGTGVPYGYTF.

This chain uses TRBV6-1 with TRBJ1-2; D perhaps matches TRBD1 (6 bases). This CDR3 has 13 amino acids. Trimming pared 1 base from V and 6 bases from J, leaving 9 bases between. The germline V gene encodes CDR1 MNHNS and CDR2 SASEGT. CDR3 in amino acids: CASSEVNRDGYTF. The CDR3 DNA sequence: TGTGCCAGCAGTGAAGTGAACAGGGATGGCTACACCTTC.